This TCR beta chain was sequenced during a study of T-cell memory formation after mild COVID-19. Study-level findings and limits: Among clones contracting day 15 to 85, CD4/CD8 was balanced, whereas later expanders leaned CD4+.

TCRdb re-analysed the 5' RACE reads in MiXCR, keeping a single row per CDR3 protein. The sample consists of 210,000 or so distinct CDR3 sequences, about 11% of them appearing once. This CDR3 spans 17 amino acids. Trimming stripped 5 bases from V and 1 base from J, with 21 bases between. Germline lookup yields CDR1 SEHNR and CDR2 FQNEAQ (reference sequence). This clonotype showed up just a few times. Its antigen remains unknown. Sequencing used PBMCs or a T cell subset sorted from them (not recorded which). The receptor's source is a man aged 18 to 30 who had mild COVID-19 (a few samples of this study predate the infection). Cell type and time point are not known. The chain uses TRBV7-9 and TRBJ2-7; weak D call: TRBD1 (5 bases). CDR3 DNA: TGTGCCAGCAGCAAATCCGGAGACAGTCTCACTTCCTACGAGCAGTACTTC. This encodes CASSKSGDSLTSYEQYF.